Listed here are 19 T cell receptor beta chains from one sample, sequenced in a study of blood T cell repertoires in COVID-19. Sequencing used immunoSEQ multiplex PCR; TCRdb keeps in-frame clones, though not all of them. This table holds roughly 68,000 clones, around 82% found once. The sample comprised peripheral blood. These receptors came from a man aged 80 or over with active COVID-19.

This clone is categorized as medium-sized. The chain joins TRBV27 to TRBJ1-1; D ambiguous. This CDR3 is 13 amino acids long. Per germline, CDR1 MNHEY and CDR2 SMNVEV (reference sequence). Trimming removed 4 bases from V and 8 bases from J, with 14 bases in between. Here the CDR3 reads CASSSTAAGEAFF. CDR3 nucleotide sequence: TGTGCCAGCAGTTCTACAGCCGCGGGGGAAGCTTTCTTT.

The chain has TRBV5-4 and TRBJ1-6, with a tentative D call TRBD1 (5 bases). V lost 0 bases to trimming and J lost 8 bases, with 12 bases between them. The CDR3 runs to 15 residues. CDR1 is SGHNT and CDR2 is YYREEE in the germline V gene (reference sequence). The CDR3 region is CASSLVQGIHSPLHF. The DNA for the CDR3 is TGTGCCAGCAGCTTGGTTCAGGGAATTCATTCACCCCTCCACTTT. The whole variable domain, remainder taken from reference TRBV5-4 and TRBJ1-6, is ETGVTQSPTHLIKTRGQQVTLRCSSQSGHNTVSWYQQALGQGPQFIFQYYREEENGRGNFPPRFSGLQFPNYSSELNVNALELDDSALYLCASSLVQGIHSPLHFGNGTRLTVT.

The rearrangement joins TRBV4-3 to TRBJ2-1; 11 bases fit TRBD2. CDR3 length: 19 amino acids. With V trimmed by 0 bases and J by 6 bases, 13 bases remained unmatched. CDR1 and CDR2 from the germline V gene are LGHNA and YSLEER. Here the CDR3 reads CASSQDGYGPSGGPNEQFF. Here the CDR3 DNA reads TGCGCCAGCAGCCAAGACGGATACGGGCCTAGCGGGGGGCCCAATGAGCAGTTCTTC.

V and J are TRBV29-1 and TRBJ2-3, with 11 bases aligning to TRBD2. The CDR3 contains 18 residues. The V segment lost 3 bases and the J segment 2 bases; nucleotides outside the gene matches: 13. Germline V gene sequence: CDR1 SQVTM, CDR2 ANQGSEA. The CDR3 region is CSVDSLALTSGNTDTQYF. The CDR3 DNA follows: TGCAGCGTTGACTCGTTGGCGTTGACTAGCGGGAACACAGATACGCAGTATTTT.

V gene TRBV18 combines with J gene TRBJ2-1; 12 nucleotides match TRBD2. Germline lookup yields CDR1 KGHSH and CDR2 LQKENI. V shed 4 bases, J shed 2 bases, and the junction held 6 bases outside the gene matches. The CDR3 runs 17 residues. In DNA form, the CDR3 reads TGTGCCAGCTCACGTTGGACTAGCGGGACAACCTACAATGAGCAGTTCTTC. It yields the protein CASSRWTSGTTYNEQFF.

This rearrangement joins TRBV19 to TRBJ2-2; no reliable D call. Germline CDR1 LNHDA, CDR2 SQIVND (reference sequence). Trimming stripped 7 bases from V and 2 bases from J, with 11 bases between. The CDR3 has 14 amino acids. Here the CDR3 reads CASNGGLNTGELFF. CDR3 nucleotides: TGTGCCAGTAATGGCGGTCTTAACACCGGGGAGCTGTTTTTT.

This sequence joins TRBV9 and TRBJ2-2, with 12 bases aligning to TRBD2. The trim removed 2 bases at V and 6 bases at J, leaving 2 bases unmatched. Germline V gene lookup returns CDR1 SGDLS and CDR2 YYNGEE. This CDR3 is 15 amino acids long. The CDR3: CASSVGLAGAGELFF. As DNA, the CDR3 is TGTGCCAGCAGCGTGGGACTAGCGGGCGCCGGGGAGCTGTTTTTT.

The chain couples TRBV6-2 or TRBV6-3 to TRBJ2-1, with 13 positions matching TRBD2. J gave up 8 bases and V 5 bases, and 12 bases lay outside the gene matches. This CDR3 comprises 17 residues. From germline, CDR1 is MNHEY and CDR2 SVGEGT. CDR3 DNA: TGTGCCAGCAGTCCCGGGACTAGCGGGATCAAAAGCCATGAGCAGTTCTTC. Its translation: CASSPGTSGIKSHEQFF.

In its sample, this clone was seen a few times. J is TRBJ2-5 and V is TRBV6-6; weak D call: TRBD1 (7 bases). V shed 11 bases and J shed 4 bases, with 17 bases lying between them. The CDR3 runs 13 residues. Germline V CDR1 and CDR2: MNHNY, SVGAGI (reference sequence). Here the CDR3 reads CAARQGGIETQYF. The CDR3 coding sequence is TGTGCCGCCCGGCAGGGGGGCATAGAGACCCAGTACTTC.

This chain joins TRBV9 and TRBJ1-6, with 11 nucleotides matching TRBD1. There are 16 residues in the CDR3. The J segment lost 9 bases and the V segment lost 2 bases, leaving 7 bases of the junction unmatched. Germline V CDR1 and CDR2: SGDLS, YYNGEE. The chain's CDR3 is CASSVGTGGLSSPLHF. CDR3 coding DNA: TGTGCCAGCAGCGTGGGGACAGGGGGTCTTAGTTCACCCCTCCACTTT.

The J gene is TRBJ2-7, the V gene TRBV28; 8 bases are shared with TRBD2. J gave up 8 bases and V 5 bases, and 8 bases lay outside the gene matches. CDR3 length: 13 residues. From germline, CDR1 is MDHEN and CDR2 SYDVKM. CDR3 protein: CASSTPGTRKQYF. CDR3 in DNA: TGTGCCAGCAGTACCCCCGGGACTAGGAAGCAGTACTTC.

The chain links TRBV6-2 or TRBV6-3 to TRBJ1-1; D is perhaps TRBD1 (5 bases). The CDR3 has 16 amino acids. The germline V gene encodes CDR1 MNHEY and CDR2 SVGEGT. V lost 6 bases to trimming and J lost 4 bases, with 21 bases between them. The CDR3: CASSDPTQGEVTEAFF. DNA of the CDR3: TGTGCCAGCAGCGACCCGACCCAAGGGGAGGTCACTGAAGCTTTCTTT.

This chain connects TRBV2 to TRBJ1-4; D gene ambiguous. Germline CDR1 SNHLY, CDR2 FYNNEI. V was trimmed by 2 bases and J by 12 bases, leaving 13 bases between them. CDR3 length equals 13 residues. As DNA, the CDR3 is TGTGCCAGCAGTGAAAGCACAGCGAGGGAACTGTTTTTT. Residues: CASSESTARELFF.

The rearrangement uses TRBV7-2 and TRBJ2-5; weak D call: TRBD2 (6 bases). V was trimmed by 1 base and J by 1 base, leaving 10 bases between them. The CDR3 has 15 amino acids. Germline values: CDR1 SGHTA, CDR2 FQGNSA. CDR3 bases: TGTGCCAGCAGCTTAGGGAGCGGGCGCCAAGAGACCCAGTACTTC. It specifies CASSLGSGRQETQYF.

This chain links TRBV12-5 with TRBJ1-1; D possibly corresponds to TRBD1 (6 bases). Trimming stripped 7 bases from V and 1 base from J, with 22 bases between. The CDR3 is 17 residues long. Germline CDR1 reads LGHNT; CDR2 reads FRNRAP. CDR3 sequence (DNA): TGTGCTAGTGCTGGGGGGGCAGGTATTTTACGGAACACTGAAGCTTTCTTT. As protein: CASAGGAGILRNTEAFF.

The chain employs TRBV19 and TRBJ1-3; D is undetermined. CDR3 length: 15 residues. The germline gives CDR1 LNHDA, CDR2 SQIVND (reference sequence). Trimming cost V 3 bases and J 3 bases, with 12 bases left between them. The CDR3 loop reads CASSMAGRGGNTIYF. The CDR3, as DNA: TGTGCCAGTAGTATGGCGGGAAGAGGTGGAAACACCATATATTTT.

Concerning this clone itself: At one end the junction does not follow the germline gene, possibly because of a read error. This CDR3 is CASSQDSHRDSNF. As DNA, the CDR3 is TGTGCCAGCAGCCAAGACTCCCACCGGGACAGTAACTTC. The chain combines TRBV14 with TRBJ2-5; 7 positions agree with TRBD1. The CDR3 consists of 13 residues. The germline V gene encodes CDR1 SGHDN and CDR2 FVKESK.

This clone was detected many times. The chain is built from TRBV6-6 and TRBJ2-7; tentatively, D is TRBD1 (5 bases). With 5 bases removed from V and 6 bases from J, the gap between germline ends came to 14 bases. The germline CDR1 and CDR2 sequences are MNHNY and SVGAGI (reference sequence). The CDR3 extends over 13 amino acids. The CDR3 spells CASSAQAFREQYF. CDR3 in DNA: TGTGCCAGCAGTGCACAGGCATTCCGCGAGCAGTACTTC.

A remark on this clone: At one end the junction does not follow the germline gene, possibly because of a read error. V is TRBV3-1 (or the pseudogene TRBV3-2) and J is TRBJ2-5, with 10 bases that match TRBD2. The CDR3 runs 12 residues. Germline assignment: CDR1 LGHDT and CDR2 YNNKEL (reference sequence). Here the CDR3 reads CASSREAGGLDF. CDR3 sequence (DNA): TGTGCCAGCAGCCGTGAAGCGGGAGGGCTGGACTTC.